The 30 T cell receptor beta chains below were found in one sample sequenced in a study of post-analysis software for immune sequencing data. Findings of the study overall: In patients, five TRBV segments were more frequent than in controls, with TRBV5-6, TRBV5-1 and TRBV20-1 among them.

Unique molecular identifiers were built into the TCR beta cDNA libraries. TCRdb re-called the PCR reads through MiXCR, storing one row per CDR3 protein. Of around 770,000 distinct CDR3 sequences in the sample, around 46% are singletons; the top ten hold approximately 5%. These receptors lack a known antigen. Sequencing was carried out using blood. The receptors stem from a girl aged 10 to 17 with multiple sclerosis.

The V and J genes are TRBV5-1 and TRBJ2-3; D unclear. The CDR3 runs to 15 residues. The V end was cut by 1 base, the J end by 0 bases, with 9 bases between. Germline CDR1 SGHRS, CDR2 YFSETQ. The CDR3: CASSLQDSSTDTQYF. The CDR3 region has the DNA TGCGCCAGCAGCTTGCAGGATTCTAGCACAGATACGCAGTATTTT.

This clonotype was observed a few times. This sequence joins TRBV27 and TRBJ1-2, with D unresolved. The CDR3 spans 16 residues. CDR1 and CDR2 (germline): MNHEY, SMNVEV (reference sequence). V shed 8 bases and J shed 1 base, with 20 bases lying between them. CDR3 nucleotides: TGTGCCAGCGGTCCCCCGGGCCGTACACTTAACTATGGCTACACCTTC. This encodes CASGPPGRTLNYGYTF.

The chain joins TRBV5-1 to TRBJ2-3; 13 bases align to TRBD2. Germline lookup yields CDR1 SGHRS and CDR2 YFSETQ. The CDR3 has 15 amino acids. The V segment lost 6 bases and the J segment 4 bases; nucleotides outside the gene matches: 5. The CDR3 protein is CASKVGLAGSDTQYF. The CDR3 DNA follows: TGCGCCAGCAAGGTGGGACTAGCGGGATCAGATACGCAGTATTTT.

This clonotype was counted once. V gene TRBV4-2 combines with J gene TRBJ2-4; 13 bases map to TRBD2. The end of the DNA is better explained by TRBJ2-7, so the J call may be wrong. The CDR3 covers 19 residues. In germline, CDR1 is LGHNA, CDR2 YNFKEQ. The CDR3 is CASSQPGTSGINGRNEQYF. In DNA, the CDR3 is TGTGCCAGCAGCCAACCCGGGACTAGCGGGATTAATGGACGGAACGAGCAGTACTTC.

This clonotype appeared a few times. The chain combines TRBV5-6 with TRBJ2-7; D is possibly TRBD2 (6 bases). CDR3 length: 17 residues. Looked up from germline, CDR1 is SGHDT and CDR2 is YYEEEE. Between the trimmed V and J ends, which lost 2 bases and 3 bases, there was a span of 21 bases. CDR3 loop: CASSFHPAVADHYEQYF. CDR3 sequence (DNA): TGTGCCAGCAGCTTCCACCCGGCCGTAGCGGATCACTACGAGCAGTACTTC. The entire variable domain, with the rest obtained from reference TRBV5-6 and TRBJ2-7, is as follows: DAGVTQSPTHLIKTRGQQVTLRCSPKSGHDTVSWYQQALGQGPQFIFQYYEEEERQRGNFPDRFSGHQFPNYSSELNVNALLLGDSALYLCASSFHPAVADHYEQYFGPGTRLTVT.

CDR3 in amino acids: CASSLGVYGRSSYNSPLHF. Written as DNA, the CDR3 is TGTGCCAGCAGCTTAGGGGTGTACGGTAGGAGCTCCTATAATTCACCCCTCCACTTT. This chain joins TRBV7-2 and TRBJ1-6; D remains unclear. V lost 1 base and J lost 0, with 16 bases in between. CDR3 size: 19 residues. Germline-derived CDR1 and CDR2 are SGHTA and FQGNSA.

CDR3 DNA sequence: TGTGCCAGCAGCCCGGGACTACCCCCATCCTACGAGCAGTACTTC. It is translated as CASSPGLPPSYEQYF. This rearrangement joins TRBV6-1 to TRBJ2-7; 7 nucleotides match TRBD2. This CDR3 has 15 amino acids. CDR1 is MNHNS and CDR2 is SASEGT in the germline V gene. The V segment lost 6 bases and the J segment 1 base; nucleotides outside the gene matches: 9.

This clonotype was found a few times. For the CDR3, the DNA is TGTGCCAGCAGCGGGGCTCCTAACTATGGCTACACCTTC. Translating gives CASSGAPNYGYTF. V and J are TRBV9 and TRBJ1-2; D unresolved. V gave up 3 bases and J gave up 0 bases, with 6 bases separating them. Germline CDR1 is SGDLS and CDR2 is YYNGEE. This CDR3 is built from 13 residues.

This clonotype was seen only a few times. The chain recombines TRBV7-9 with TRBJ2-1, with 11 bases matching TRBD2. The CDR3 sequence is 17 residues long. J gave up 4 bases and V 5 bases, and 10 bases lay outside the gene matches. CDR1 and CDR2 (germline): SEHNR, FQNEAQ (reference sequence). The CDR3 is CASSLPVGLAGYNEQFF. For the CDR3, the DNA is TGTGCCAGCAGCCTACCGGTAGGACTAGCGGGTTACAATGAGCAGTTCTTC.

This clonotype was picked up a small number of times. This chain connects TRBV7-6 to TRBJ2-1; 12 nucleotides agree with TRBD2. Germline V gene lookup returns CDR1 SGHVS and CDR2 FNYEAQ. J gave up 2 bases and V 5 bases, and 4 bases lay outside the gene matches. The CDR3 consists of 16 residues. The CDR3 loop reads CASSQLAGGPYNEQFF. In nucleotides, the CDR3 is TGTGCCAGCAGCCAACTAGCGGGAGGACCCTACAATGAGCAGTTCTTC. Full variable domain (outside the CDR3, taken from reference TRBV7-6 and TRBJ2-1): GAGVSQSPRYKVTKRGQDVALRCDPISGHVSLYWYRQALGQGPEFLTYFNYEAQQDKSGLPNDRFSAERPEGSISTLTIQRTEQRDSAMYRCASSQLAGGPYNEQFFGPGTRLTVL.

The genes are TRBV27 and TRBJ2-3; 8 bases fit TRBD2. Trimming took 6 bases from V and 3 from J; bases not matched to a gene: 20. Germline assignment: CDR1 MNHEY and CDR2 SMNVEV (reference sequence). This CDR3 spans 19 amino acids. The CDR3 bases are TGTGCCAGCAGGAGCGAGGAAAGGACTAGCCTCGAGGCTACAGATACGCAGTATTTT. Translated, it gives CASRSEERTSLEATDTQYF.

A few counts support this clonotype. The chain is built from TRBV7-9 and TRBJ1-1; D gene uncertain. Germline V gene lookup returns CDR1 SEHNR and CDR2 FQNEAQ (reference sequence). V was pared by 1 base and J by 5 bases, with 8 bases between. CDR3 size: 13 residues. In DNA form, the CDR3 reads TGTGCCAGCAGCTTAGGGGGTCGGACTGAAGCTTTCTTT. Protein: CASSLGGRTEAFF. The whole variable domain, filled in from reference TRBV7-9 and TRBJ1-1, reads DTGVSQNPRHKITKRGQNVTFRCDPISEHNRLYWYRQTLGQGPEFLTYFQNEAQLEKSRLLSDRFSAERPKGSFSTLEIQRTEQGDSAMYLCASSLGGRTEAFFGQGTRLTVV.

The chain couples TRBV10-3 to TRBJ2-3, with a tentative D call TRBD2 (5 bases). Germline-derived CDR1 and CDR2 are ENHRY and SYGVKD. CDR3 size: 15 residues. V was cut by 4 bases and J by 1 base, with 12 bases left in between. This chain's CDR3 is CAISVRLARTDTQYF. CDR3 nucleotides: TGTGCCATCAGTGTTCGGCTAGCTCGCACAGATACGCAGTATTTT.

The chain couples TRBV7-6 to TRBJ2-3, with 8 positions matching TRBD2. The J segment lost 4 bases and the V segment lost 6 bases, leaving 6 bases of the junction unmatched. Germline V CDR1 and CDR2: SGHVS, FNYEAQ. This CDR3 has 14 amino acids. The CDR3 DNA reads TGTGCCAGCAGACAACTAGCGGCCGCAGATACGCAGTATTTT. Its protein is CASRQLAAADTQYF.

V gene TRBV9 combines with J gene TRBJ2-1; the D is unclear. Germline CDR1 and CDR2: SGDLS and YYNGEE. The V and J ends lost 4 bases and 15 bases respectively, with 17 bases between them. The CDR3 has 12 amino acids. CDR3 nucleotide sequence: TGTGCCAGCAGCTTGGACGGCGAGGTGCGGTTCTTC. It is translated as CASSLDGEVRFF.

This chain uses TRBV6-5 with TRBJ1-2; 7 bases map to TRBD1. The length of the CDR3 is 13 residues. Unmatched junction bases numbered 8, after V lost 10 bases and J lost 3 bases. Germline V gives CDR1 MNHEY, CDR2 SVGAGI. The CDR3 DNA reads TGTGCCATCCGGAGAGGGGGCGACTATGGCTACACCTTC. Its protein is CAIRRGGDYGYTF.

This clonotype showed up just a few times. V gene TRBV5-6 combines with J gene TRBJ2-7; TRBD1 matches at 7 bases. Germline trimming cut 2 bases from V and 6 bases from J; bases unmatched to any gene: 5. CDR1 is SGHDT and CDR2 is YYEEEE in the germline V gene. The CDR3 consists of 13 residues. CDR3 protein: CASSLQGWGEQYF. In DNA, the CDR3 is TGTGCCAGCAGCTTACAGGGGTGGGGCGAGCAGTACTTC.

The rearrangement joins TRBV7-8 to TRBJ2-7, with 8 bases identical to TRBD2. The assigned J gene may be wrong: the sequence end matches TRBJ2-5 better. CDR3 length: 19 residues. CDR1 is SGHVS and CDR2 is FQNEAQ in the germline V gene. This chain's CDR3 is CASSQGSAGEGAHKETQYF. The CDR3 DNA sequence: TGTGCCAGCAGCCAAGGGTCAGCGGGAGAGGGTGCACACAAAGAGACCCAGTACTTC.

The V call is TRBV7-9, the J call TRBJ2-3; no definite D call. V was clipped by 3 bases and J by 4 bases, with 11 bases between them. The germline V gene encodes CDR1 SEHNR and CDR2 FQNEAQ (reference sequence). The CDR3 sequence is 14 residues long. CDR3 bases: TGTGCCAGCAGCTTTGTAGTCGGCGCAGATACGCAGTATTTT. It specifies CASSFVVGADTQYF. The full variable domain, with the rest looked up from reference TRBV7-9 and TRBJ2-3, is DTGVSQNPRHKITKRGQNVTFRCDPISEHNRLYWYRQTLGQGPEFLTYFQNEAQLEKSRLLSDRFSAERPKGSFSTLEIQRTEQGDSAMYLCASSFVVGADTQYFGPGTRLTVL.

J is TRBJ2-5 and V is TRBV7-2; 13 bases agree with TRBD2. Germline CDR1 SGHTA, CDR2 FQGNSA. Trimming cost V 5 bases and J 4 bases; bases outside gene matches: 7. This CDR3 has 16 residues. CDR3 in DNA: TGTGCCAGCAGCGTACGGACTAGCGGGAGTAGAGAGACCCAGTACTTC. Translation: CASSVRTSGSRETQYF.

The V gene is TRBV11-2, the J gene TRBJ2-7; 7 bases are a match to TRBD1. With 4 bases clipped from V and 2 bases from J, the junction kept 11 bases outside the gene matches. CDR3 length equals 16 residues. In germline, CDR1 is SGHAT, CDR2 FQNNGV. The CDR3 coding sequence is TGTGCCAGCAGCTCCCGGGACAGCCTAACTCCCTACGAGCAGTACTTC. This translates into CASSSRDSLTPYEQYF.

CDR3 in DNA: TGCAGTGCTCTGAAGGGCTACGAGCAGTACTTC. Its protein is CSALKGYEQYF. The gene calls are TRBV20-1 and TRBJ2-7; D remains unclear. The germline V gene has CDR1 DFQATT and CDR2 SNEGSKA (reference sequence). The CDR3 has 11 residues. Between the trimmed V and J ends, which lost 5 bases and 3 bases, there was a span of 8 bases.

This clonotype came up a few times. The rearrangement joins TRBV29-1 to TRBJ1-1, with TRBD1 as a possible D gene (5 bases). CDR3 size: 13 residues. Trimming stripped 6 bases from V and 0 bases from J, with 11 bases between. CDR1 and CDR2 from the germline V gene are SQVTM and ANQGSEA. The CDR3 spells CSVGGPMNTEAFF. The DNA for the CDR3 is TGCAGCGTGGGGGGTCCGATGAACACTGAAGCTTTCTTT. Variable domain in full (rest from reference TRBV29-1 and TRBJ1-1): SAVISQKPSRDICQRGTSLTIQCQVDSQVTMMFWYRQQPGQSLTLIATANQGSEATYESGFVIDKFPISRPNLTFSTLTVSNMSPEDSSIYLCSVGGPMNTEAFFGQGTRLTVV.

The V and J genes are TRBV12-3 or TRBV12-4 and TRBJ2-1, with D perhaps given as TRBD1 or TRBD2 (5 bases each). The CDR3 length is 16 residues. V lost 7 bases to trimming and J lost 5 bases, with 21 bases between them. The CDR3 spells CASNPSGAGADNEQFF. The CDR3 DNA follows: TGTGCCAGCAACCCTTCCGGAGCCGGGGCGGACAATGAGCAGTTCTTC.

The chain uses TRBV10-3 and TRBJ2-1; D not certain. There are 13 residues in the CDR3. Trimming shortened V by 6 bases and J by 5 bases, and 11 bases separated the two germline ends. Per the germline V gene, CDR1 is ENHRY and CDR2 is SYGVKD. CDR3 coding DNA: TGTGCCATCAGGCCCTACAGCAACAATGAGCAGTTCTTC. It codes for CAIRPYSNNEQFF.

The table lists this clonotype with a few counts. The genes are TRBV14 and TRBJ2-2, with unresolved D. Germline V gene data show CDR1 as SGHDN and CDR2 as FVKESK. This CDR3 comprises 15 residues. Trimming stripped 3 bases from V and 1 base from J, with 9 bases between. In DNA form, the CDR3 reads TGTGCCAGCAGCCATGCACAGATGAACACCGGGGAGCTGTTTTTT. This codes for CASSHAQMNTGELFF.

The rearrangement joins TRBV29-1 to TRBJ1-1; D is ambiguous. Germline loops: CDR1 SQVTM, CDR2 ANQGSEA. The CDR3 loop spans 13 amino acids. V shed 6 bases and J shed 1 base, with 12 bases lying between them. The CDR3, as DNA: TGCAGCGTGTCGGAGCGGCAGAACACTGAAGCTTTCTTT. It codes for CSVSERQNTEAFF.

The chain has TRBV7-9 and TRBJ2-3; TRBD2 is a possible D gene (6 bases). This CDR3 has 15 residues. Germline values: CDR1 SEHNR, CDR2 FQNEAQ (reference sequence). Trimming left V 2 bases short and J 0 bases short, with 9 bases between. The CDR3 is CASSLLALSTDTQYF. CDR3 nucleotide sequence: TGTGCCAGCAGCTTACTAGCGCTGAGCACAGATACGCAGTATTTT.

This clonotype was counted a few times. This chain uses TRBV6-6 with TRBJ2-7, with D perhaps being TRBD1 or TRBD2 (5 bases each). Trimming took off 2 bases at V and 3 bases at J, with 17 bases between the two ends. Germline loops: CDR1 MNHNY, CDR2 SVGAGI (reference sequence). CDR3 length equals 16 residues. CDR3 loop: CASSYGPRGELYEQYF. The CDR3 DNA follows: TGTGCCAGCAGTTACGGCCCCCGGGGCGAGCTCTACGAGCAGTACTTC.

The V call is TRBV6-5, the J call TRBJ2-1; the D gene is possibly TRBD2 (6 bases). The germline CDR1 and CDR2 sequences are MNHEY and SVGAGI. Trimming took off 7 bases at V and 4 bases at J, with 14 bases between the two ends. The CDR3 covers 14 residues. The CDR3 region is CASTPGSGYNEQFF. The CDR3 nucleotides are TGTGCCAGCACCCCGGGGAGCGGGTACAATGAGCAGTTCTTC.